These 23 T cell receptor beta chains came from one sample sequenced in a study of T cells in Graves' hyperthyroidism and ophthalmopathy. Researchers amplified the TCR beta CDR3 regions from RNA transcripts. With the HTBI primer set, the TCR CDR3 went through a first round of RT-PCR. A single record per CDR3 protein comes from TCRdb applying MiXCR to the multiplex PCR reads. Of a few hundred thousand distinct CDR3 sequences listed, 15% to 20% are singletons. Sequencing was performed on blood. Receptors originate from a woman aged 40 to 50 with Graves' ophthalmopathy.

With regard to this clonotype: Since a much larger clone is just one base distant, this may be a read error. The chain has TRBV29-1 and TRBJ2-7; D is ambiguous. Germline V gene sequence: CDR1 SQVTM, CDR2 ANQGSEA. Between the trimmed V and J ends, which lost 1 base and 2 bases, there was a span of 6 bases. The CDR3 totals 12 residues. The CDR3 nucleotides read TGCAGCGTTGAAGGTCGGACCTACGAGCAGTACTTC. It yields the protein CSVEGRTYEQYF.

This clonotype was observed many times. This rearrangement joins TRBV12-3 or TRBV12-4 to TRBJ1-1; the D gene is possibly TRBD1 (6 bases). V was pared by 7 bases and J by 4 bases, with 13 bases between. The length of the CDR3 is 13 residues. CDR3: CASISGVRTEAFF. In DNA form, the CDR3 reads TGTGCCAGCATCTCAGGGGTGCGCACTGAAGCTTTCTTT.

Many counts were recorded for this clonotype. The J gene is TRBJ2-5, the V gene TRBV9; D ambiguous. V was trimmed by 3 bases and J by 1 base, leaving 10 bases between them. There are 14 residues in the CDR3. CDR1 is SGDLS and CDR2 is YYNGEE in the germline V gene. CDR3: CASSGFPLQETQYF. The CDR3, as DNA: TGTGCCAGCAGCGGGTTCCCCCTCCAAGAGACCCAGTACTTC.

This clonotype was counted ten times or more. This chain connects TRBV20-1 to TRBJ2-2; the D is unclear. CDR1 DFQATT and CDR2 SNEGSKA come from the germline V gene (reference sequence). The CDR3 is made up of 15 amino acids. V dropped 2 bases and J dropped 0 bases, with 10 bases sitting between them. The CDR3 nucleotides are TGCAGTGCTAGATGGGGAATCCCGAACACCGGGGAGCTGTTTTTT. It translates to CSARWGIPNTGELFF.

This clonotype was observed at least ten times. CDR3 in DNA: TGTGCCAGCAGCAACACAGGGGGCGGCACTGAAGCTTTCTTT. Protein: CASSNTGGGTEAFF. The J gene is TRBJ1-1, the V gene TRBV7-8; 9 bases map to TRBD1. The length of the CDR3 is 14 residues. J gave up 4 bases and V 5 bases, and 5 bases lay outside the gene matches. The germline gives CDR1 SGHVS, CDR2 FQNEAQ. The entire variable domain, with the rest obtained from reference TRBV7-8 and TRBJ1-1, is as follows: GAGVSQSPRYKVAKRGQDVALRCDPISGHVSLFWYQQALGQGPEFLTYFQNEAQLDKSGLPSDRFFAERPEGSVSTLKIQRTQQEDSAVYLCASSNTGGGTEAFFGQGTRLTVV.

This clonotype was observed many times. The V and J genes are TRBV6-2 or TRBV6-3 and TRBJ2-7; no firm D call. CDR3 length equals 13 residues. Germline V gene lookup returns CDR1 MNHEY and CDR2 SVGEGT. V was pared by 4 bases and J by 2 bases, with 9 bases between. In nucleotides, the CDR3 is TGTGCCAGCAGTTCGACTGGAACCTACGAGCAGTACTTC. Its translation: CASSSTGTYEQYF.

This clonotype was seen many times. The V call is TRBV29-1, the J call TRBJ1-1, with 10 bases matching TRBD1. Germline assignment: CDR1 SQVTM and CDR2 ANQGSEA. Germline trimming cut 4 bases from V and 5 bases from J; bases unmatched to any gene: 10. The CDR3 has 15 amino acids. CDR3: CSVVDRGLSLTEAFF. Written as DNA, the CDR3 is TGCAGCGTTGTCGACAGGGGGCTTTCGTTGACTGAAGCTTTCTTT.

At least ten counts were recorded for this clonotype. This chain links TRBV2 with TRBJ1-4, with D possibly matching TRBD1 (5 bases). V lost 2 bases to trimming and J lost 6 bases, with 7 bases between them. Germline V gene lookup returns CDR1 SNHLY and CDR2 FYNNEI. CDR3 size: 13 residues. CDR3 in amino acids: CASSETGYEKLFF. For the CDR3, the DNA is TGTGCCAGCAGTGAAACAGGATATGAAAAACTGTTTTTT.

The table lists this clonotype with many counts. This chain links TRBV28 with TRBJ1-2; possibly TRBD1 for D (5 bases). V was pared by 10 bases and J by 4 bases, with 16 bases between. From germline, CDR1 is MDHEN and CDR2 SYDVKM. There are 13 residues in the CDR3. DNA for the CDR3: TGTGCCACCCTGGGAGGGGTTCCCTATGGCTACACCTTC. Protein: CATLGGVPYGYTF.

This clonotype appeared many times. The chain uses TRBV20-1 and TRBJ1-2, with D possibly matching TRBD1 (5 bases). The CDR3 is 10 residues long. Germline V lookup: CDR1 DFQATT, CDR2 SNEGSKA (reference sequence). Trimming removed 5 bases at V and 8 bases at J, with 9 bases between. The CDR3 nucleotides are TGCAGTGCTGGGGGGACGGGCTACACCTTC. It translates to CSAGGTGYTF.

This clonotype was recorded at least ten times. This rearrangement joins TRBV29-1 to TRBJ1-1; D might be TRBD1 (6 bases). The germline gives CDR1 SQVTM, CDR2 ANQGSEA. The V gene lost 5 bases and the J gene lost 4 bases, with 14 bases spanning the gap. The CDR3 has 13 amino acids. Here the CDR3 reads CSVTTGMVTEAFF. The CDR3 coding sequence is TGCAGCGTTACTACAGGGATGGTCACTGAAGCTTTCTTT.

This clonotype was counted many times. This sequence joins TRBV6-2 or TRBV6-3 and TRBJ2-7; 10 positions agree with TRBD2. Germline V gene sequence: CDR1 MNHEY, CDR2 SVGEGT. J was trimmed by 3 bases and V by 7 bases; bases with no gene match: 6. This CDR3 has 14 amino acids. The CDR3 loop is CASTLAGDIYEQYF. As DNA, the CDR3 is TGTGCCAGCACCCTAGCGGGAGATATCTACGAGCAGTACTTC.

This chain uses TRBV6-1 with TRBJ1-5; the D is unclear. The CDR3 is made up of 16 amino acids. Trimming pared 3 bases from V and 4 bases from J, leaving 16 bases between. Germline V gene lookup returns CDR1 MNHNS and CDR2 SASEGT. CDR3 region: CASSDPPLGSNQPQHF. In DNA form, the CDR3 reads TGTGCCAGCAGTGACCCACCCCTTGGTTCTAATCAGCCCCAGCATTTT.

This clonotype was seen many times. The chain links TRBV6-2 or TRBV6-3 to TRBJ1-5; TRBD1 aligns across 10 bases. This CDR3 is 15 amino acids long. The germline CDR1 and CDR2 sequences are MNHEY and SVGEGT. V trimming: 2 bases; J trimming: 4 bases; junction bases outside the gene matches: 2. The CDR3 is CASSYGTGANQPQHF. In DNA, the CDR3 is TGTGCCAGCAGTTACGGGACAGGGGCAAATCAGCCCCAGCATTTT.

This sequence joins TRBV29-1 and TRBJ2-5; D is tentatively TRBD1 or TRBD2 (6 bases each). The germline CDR1 and CDR2 sequences are SQVTM and ANQGSEA. This CDR3 region has 14 residues. The V end lost 6 bases, the J end lost 0 bases, and 14 bases lay between the germline ends. The CDR3 protein is CSVREGGYQETQYF. DNA for the CDR3: TGCAGCGTGAGGGAAGGGGGGTACCAAGAGACCCAGTACTTC. Looking up the rest from reference TRBV29-1 and TRBJ2-5 gives the full variable domain: SAVISQKPSRDICQRGTSLTIQCQVDSQVTMMFWYRQQPGQSLTLIATANQGSEATYESGFVIDKFPISRPNLTFSTLTVSNMSPEDSSIYLCSVREGGYQETQYFGPGTRLLVL.

In this sample, this clonotype turned up many times. DNA of the CDR3: TGTGCCAGTACGGACAGGGGAAATATGAACACTGAAGCTTTCTTT. Translation: CASTDRGNMNTEAFF. J is TRBJ1-1 and V is TRBV6-1; 9 nucleotides agree with TRBD1. V was pared by 9 bases and J by 0 bases, with 8 bases of the junction left unmatched. CDR3 length equals 15 residues. Germline CDR1 MNHNS, CDR2 SASEGT.

This clonotype was seen ten or more times. The chain employs TRBV6-1 and TRBJ1-2; tentatively, D is TRBD1 (6 bases). Trimming took 6 bases from V and 5 from J, leaving 13 bases between them. There are 13 residues in the CDR3. Germline-derived CDR1 and CDR2 are MNHNS and SASEGT. DNA of the CDR3: TGTGCCAGCAGGCGGGGGGCGCGGTATGGCTACACCTTC. Protein sequence: CASRRGARYGYTF.

This clonotype was counted ten times or more. A much bigger clone sits one base away, suggesting this may be a read error. The DNA for the CDR3 is TGCGTCAGCAGCTTGGGCCAGCGGGGGACCCAGTACTTC. Protein sequence: CVSSLGQRGTQYF. The V gene is TRBV5-1, the J gene TRBJ2-5; 7 bases match TRBD2. CDR3 length: 13 amino acids. The germline CDR1 and CDR2 sequences are SGHRS and YFSETQ.

On this clonotype: Just one base apart from a much larger clone, this may be a read error. The CDR3, as DNA: TGTGCCAGCAGTGCGAGCGGGATCGCCGGAGGTACGCAGTATTTT. Translated: CASSASGIAGGTQYF. J is TRBJ2-3 and V is TRBV6-1; 7 bases line up with TRBD2. The V segment lost 4 bases and the J segment 8 bases; nucleotides outside the gene matches: 12. The CDR3 is made up of 15 amino acids. Germline V gene lookup returns CDR1 MNHNS and CDR2 SASEGT.

The chain has TRBV6-1 and TRBJ1-2; D unresolved. Germline V gene sequence: CDR1 MNHNS, CDR2 SASEGT. V dropped 1 base and J dropped 5 bases, with 11 bases sitting between them. The CDR3 has 14 amino acids. CDR3 sequence: CASSEGPGRYGYTF. The CDR3 bases are TGTGCCAGCAGTGAAGGCCCGGGGAGGTATGGCTACACCTTC.

This rearrangement joins TRBV2 to TRBJ2-5; 7 bases line up with TRBD1. The CDR3 extends over 13 amino acids. Germline V gene lookup returns CDR1 SNHLY and CDR2 FYNNEI. J gave up 4 bases and V 7 bases, and 6 bases lay outside the gene matches. The CDR3 sequence is CASIAPGGETQYF. Here the CDR3 DNA reads TGTGCCAGCATTGCTCCAGGGGGAGAGACCCAGTACTTC.

At least ten counts were recorded for this clonotype. The CDR3, as DNA: TGTGCCAGTAGTATGCCCTCCACTGGAAACACCATATATTTT. Its translation: CASSMPSTGNTIYF. V and J are TRBV19 and TRBJ1-3; D call uncertain. Germline lookup yields CDR1 LNHDA and CDR2 SQIVND (reference sequence). Trimming cost V 3 bases and J 2 bases, with 8 bases left between them. The length of the CDR3 is 14 residues. The full variable domain, its missing parts supplied by reference TRBV19 and TRBJ1-3, is DGGITQSPKYLFRKEGQNVTLSCEQNLNHDAMYWYRQDPGQGLRLIYYSQIVNDFQKGDIAEGYSVSREKKESFPLTVTSAQKNPTAFYLCASSMPSTGNTIYFGEGSWLTVV.

The chain has TRBV18 and TRBJ2-7; 15 nucleotides align to TRBD2. CDR3 length: 16 residues. Trimming at V came to 3 bases and at J to 4 bases, leaving 4 bases not matched to a gene. Germline assignment: CDR1 KGHSH and CDR2 LQKENI. Here the CDR3 reads CASSPGLAGGLYEQYF. The CDR3, as DNA: TGTGCCAGCTCACCGGGACTAGCGGGAGGATTATACGAGCAGTACTTC. The full variable domain, with the rest looked up from reference TRBV18 and TRBJ2-7, is NAGVMQNPRHLVRRRGQEARLRCSPMKGHSHVYWYRQLPEEGLKFMVYLQKENIIDESGMPKERFSAEFPKEGPSILRIQQVVRGDSAAYFCASSPGLAGGLYEQYFGPGTRLTVT.